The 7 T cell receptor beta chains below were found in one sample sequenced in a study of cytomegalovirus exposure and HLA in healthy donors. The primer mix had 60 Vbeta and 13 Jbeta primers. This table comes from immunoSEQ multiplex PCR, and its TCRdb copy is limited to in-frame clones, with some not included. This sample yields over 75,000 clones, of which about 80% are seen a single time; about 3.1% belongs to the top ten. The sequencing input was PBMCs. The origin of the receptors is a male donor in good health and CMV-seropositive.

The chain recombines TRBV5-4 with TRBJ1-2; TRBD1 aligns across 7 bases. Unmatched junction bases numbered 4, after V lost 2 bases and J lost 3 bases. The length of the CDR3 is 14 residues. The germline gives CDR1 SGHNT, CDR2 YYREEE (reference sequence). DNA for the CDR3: TGTGCCAGCAGCTTACAGGGGCGCGACTATGGCTACACCTTC. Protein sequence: CASSLQGRDYGYTF.

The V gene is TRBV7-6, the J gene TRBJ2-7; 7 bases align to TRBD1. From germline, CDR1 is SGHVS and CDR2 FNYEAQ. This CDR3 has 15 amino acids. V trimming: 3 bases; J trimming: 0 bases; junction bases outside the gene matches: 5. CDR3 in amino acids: CASSLAGTASYEQYF. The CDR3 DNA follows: TGTGCCAGCAGCTTGGCCGGGACAGCCTCCTACGAGCAGTACTTC.

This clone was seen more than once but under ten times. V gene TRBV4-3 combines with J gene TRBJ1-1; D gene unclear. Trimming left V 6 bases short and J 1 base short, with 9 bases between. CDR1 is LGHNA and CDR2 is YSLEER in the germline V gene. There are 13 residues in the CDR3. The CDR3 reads CASSLLKNTEAFF. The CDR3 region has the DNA TGCGCCAGCAGTCTACTCAAGAACACTGAAGCTTTCTTT.

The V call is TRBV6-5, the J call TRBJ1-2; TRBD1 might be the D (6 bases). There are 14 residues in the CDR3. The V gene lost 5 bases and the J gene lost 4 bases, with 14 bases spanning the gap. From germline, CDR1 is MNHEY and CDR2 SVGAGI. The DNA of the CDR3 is TGTGCCAGCAGTCCAGAAGACAGGTTCTATGGCTACACCTTC. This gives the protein CASSPEDRFYGYTF.

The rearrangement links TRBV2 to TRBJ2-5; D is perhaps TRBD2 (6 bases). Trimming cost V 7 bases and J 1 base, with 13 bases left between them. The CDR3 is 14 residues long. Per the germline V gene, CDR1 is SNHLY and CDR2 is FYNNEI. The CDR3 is CASNVGGAQETQYF. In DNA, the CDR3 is TGTGCCAGCAATGTCGGGGGAGCCCAAGAGACCCAGTACTTC.

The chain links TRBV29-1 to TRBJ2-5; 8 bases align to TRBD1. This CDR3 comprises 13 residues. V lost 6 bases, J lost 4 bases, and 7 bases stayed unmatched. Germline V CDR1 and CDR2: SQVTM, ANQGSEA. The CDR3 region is CSVSQGGGETQYF. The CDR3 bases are TGCAGCGTATCACAGGGGGGTGGAGAGACCCAGTACTTC.

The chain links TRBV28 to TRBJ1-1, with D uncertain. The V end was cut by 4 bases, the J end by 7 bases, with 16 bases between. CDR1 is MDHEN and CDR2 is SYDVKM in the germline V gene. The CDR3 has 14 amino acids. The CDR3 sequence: CASSSQNERVEAFF. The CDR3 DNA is TGTGCCAGCAGTTCACAGAATGAGAGGGTTGAAGCTTTCTTT.